This T cell receptor beta chain emerged from a study of esophageal squamous cell carcinoma under preoperative chemotherapy. Study details: TCR repertoires were profiled from both peripheral blood T cells and tumor-infiltrating lymphocytes. Findings and limits, study-wide: Tumor-infiltrating lymphocytes showed no significant post-chemotherapy TCR diversity increase, unlike peripheral T cells.

This clonotype was seen only once. Its antigen is not known. The germline gives CDR1 SGHNT, CDR2 YENEEA. The ends were cut back, 3 bases at V and 5 bases at J, with 21 bases in the middle. This CDR3 spans 17 amino acids. TCRdb re-called the PCR reads through MiXCR, storing one row per CDR3 protein. The sample records some 32,000 distinct CDR3 sequences, 52% being singletons. Noted time point: after preoperative PTX-NDP chemotherapy. Before surgery, patients were given preoperative paclitaxel-nedaplatin chemotherapy. The sample was acquired from a patient given preoperative chemotherapy. The sequence came from a human donor with esophageal squamous cell carcinoma. The donor label of this sample is uncertain. The chain recombines TRBV11-3 with TRBJ2-3; D might be TRBD2 (5 bases). CDR3 residues: CASSFDAGPGTIDTQYF. The CDR3 DNA reads as TGTGCCAGCAGCTTCGACGCCGGGCCGGGAACCATAGATACGCAGTATTTT.